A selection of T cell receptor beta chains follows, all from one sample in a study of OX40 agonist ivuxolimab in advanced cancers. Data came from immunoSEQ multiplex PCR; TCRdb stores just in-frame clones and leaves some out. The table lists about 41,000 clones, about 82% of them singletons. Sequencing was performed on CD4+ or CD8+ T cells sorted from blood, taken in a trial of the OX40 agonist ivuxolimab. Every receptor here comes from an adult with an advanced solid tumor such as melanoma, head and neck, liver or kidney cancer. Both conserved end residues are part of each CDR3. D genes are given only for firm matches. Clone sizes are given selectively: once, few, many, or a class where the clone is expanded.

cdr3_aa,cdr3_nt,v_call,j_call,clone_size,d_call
CASSPQIRTDTQYF,TGTGCCAGCAGTCCCCAGATTCGAACAGATACGCAGTATTTT,TRBV28,TRBJ2-3,NA,NA
CASSQDPLAGSWDYNEQFF,TGTGCCAGCAGCCAAGACCCCTTGGCGGGGAGTTGGGATTACAATGAGCAGTTCTTC,TRBV4-2,TRBJ2-1,NA,NA
CASSFGGVYNEQFF,TGTGCCAGCAGCTTTGGGGGAGTGTACAATGAGCAGTTCTTC,TRBV11-3,TRBJ2-1,NA,NA
CASSLVSGDSYEQYF,TGCGCCAGCAGCTTGGTTAGCGGGGACTCCTACGAGCAGTACTTC,TRBV5-1,TRBJ2-7,NA,TRBD2
CASRPDSSQETQYF,TGTGCCAGCAGGCCGGACAGTTCCCAAGAGACCCAGTACTTC,TRBV6-6,TRBJ2-5,NA,NA
CASSQPGTDYGYTF,TGCGCCAGCAGCCAGCCCGGGACAGACTATGGCTACACCTTC,TRBV4-1,TRBJ1-2,NA,TRBD1
CASSTGTYYEQYF,TGTGCCAGCAGTACCGGGACCTACTACGAGCAGTACTTC,TRBV7-6,TRBJ2-7,few,NA
CASSVVGADTQYF,TGTGCCAGCAGCGTAGTCGGCGCAGATACGCAGTATTTT,TRBV9,TRBJ2-3,NA,NA
CATSVTGSNTGELFF,TGTGCCACCAGTGTGACAGGATCGAACACCGGGGAGCTGTTTTTT,TRBV10-3,TRBJ2-2,NA,NA
CASSKESQVWVEQYF,TGTGCCAGCAGCAAAGAGTCCCAGGTCTGGGTCGAGCAGTACTTC,TRBV21-1,TRBJ2-7,NA,NA
CASSRGTRYQETQYF,TGTGCCAGCAGTAGAGGGACACGGTACCAAGAGACCCAGTACTTC,TRBV27,TRBJ2-5,few,NA
CASSYTGNQPQHF,TGTGCCAGCAGTTACACCGGTAATCAGCCCCAGCATTTT,TRBV6-5,TRBJ1-5,NA,NA
CASSLGVGDYGYTF,TGTGCCAGCAGCTTAGGGGTCGGGGACTATGGCTACACCTTC,TRBV11-2,TRBJ1-2,few,NA
CASSLDGGQYF,TGTGCCAGCAGCTTGGACGGGGGGCAGTACTTC,TRBV11-3,TRBJ2-7,NA,NA
CAWTERGGPSSYEQYF,TGTGCCTGGACCGAGCGAGGGGGCCCGAGCTCCTACGAGCAGTACTTC,TRBV30,TRBJ2-7,NA,TRBD1
CASSTGRRNEKLFF,TGTGCCAGCAGTACGGGACGGCGGAATGAAAAACTGTTTTTT,TRBV27,TRBJ1-4,NA,NA
CSVAVGTGTYGYTF,TGCAGCGTTGCCGTCGGGACAGGCACCTATGGCTACACCTTC,TRBV29-1,TRBJ1-2,NA,TRBD1
CASSFREENEQYF,TGTGCCAGCAGCTTCAGGGAGGAGAACGAGCAGTACTTC,TRBV7-8,TRBJ2-7,NA,NA
CASSLGPRDITYEQYF,TGTGCTAGCAGCTTAGGCCCTCGGGACATTACGTACGAGCAGTACTTC,TRBV7-7,TRBJ2-7,NA,NA
CASSLQGSSYNEQFF,TGTGCCAGCAGCTTACAGGGCAGCTCCTACAATGAGCAGTTCTTC,TRBV11-3,TRBJ2-1,NA,NA
CASSFRVGDTEAFF,TGTGCCAGCAGCTTCAGGGTCGGGGACACTGAAGCTTTCTTT,TRBV5-4,TRBJ1-1,NA,NA
CASSLVGLAGGNTIYF,TGTGCCAGCAGCTTAGTTGGGCTGGCGGGGGGAAACACCATATATTTT,TRBV7-8,TRBJ1-3,NA,NA
CASSLQNTEAFF,TGTGCCAGCAGCTTACAGAACACTGAAGCTTTCTTT,TRBV11-3,TRBJ1-1,NA,NA
CASSLGAGLDQPQHF,TGTGCCAGCAGCTTAGGGGCAGGGCTGGATCAGCCCCAGCATTTT,TRBV7-9,TRBJ1-5,NA,NA
CSVAGTSGHDPYEQYF,TGCAGCGTTGCCGGGACTAGCGGGCATGATCCCTACGAGCAGTACTTC,TRBV29-1,TRBJ2-7,NA,TRBD2
CASSIGQSSTDTQYF,TGTGCCAGTAGTATAGGGCAGTCTAGCACAGATACGCAGTATTTT,TRBV19,TRBJ2-3,few,NA
CSVGQSNTEAFF,TGCAGCGTTGGGCAAAGTAACACTGAAGCTTTCTTT,TRBV29-1,TRBJ1-1,few,NA
CASSPWTSGSSEQFF,TGTGCCAGCAGCCCTTGGACTAGCGGGAGTTCTGAGCAGTTCTTC,TRBV7-3,TRBJ2-1,NA,TRBD2
CATSRDQGAGNTEAFF,TGTGCCACCAGCAGAGACCAGGGGGCTGGGAACACTGAAGCTTTCTTT,TRBV15,TRBJ1-1,NA,TRBD1
CASSSGRRSGANVLTF,TGTGCCAGTAGCTCAGGGAGGCGGTCCGGGGCCAACGTCCTGACTTTC,TRBV19,TRBJ2-6,NA,NA
CASSEGFLNYDYTF,TGTGCCAGCAGTGAAGGGTTCCTCAACTATGACTACACCTTC,TRBV2,TRBJ1-2,NA,NA
CASSFETQYF,TGTGCCAGCAGCTTTGAGACCCAGTACTTC,TRBV11-2,TRBJ2-5,NA,NA
CASSGTGDYGEQFF,TGTGCCAGCAGTGGGACAGGTGATTATGGTGAGCAGTTCTTC,TRBV6-6,TRBJ2-1,NA,TRBD1
CASSQLAGGSEQYF,TGTGCCAGCAGCCAACTAGCGGGAGGATCCGAGCAGTACTTC,TRBV5-5,TRBJ2-7,NA,TRBD2
CASRENTGELFF,TGTGCCAGCAGGGAAAACACCGGGGAGCTGTTTTTT,TRBV19,TRBJ2-2,NA,NA
CASSLTAAGVGNEQFF,TGTGCCAGCAGCTTAACTGCAGCGGGAGTAGGTAATGAGCAGTTCTTC,TRBV7-2,TRBJ2-1,NA,TRBD2
CASSPDGTRVTDTQYF,TGTGCCAGCAGTCCGGACGGGACTAGGGTCACAGATACGCAGTATTTT,TRBV5-4,TRBJ2-3,NA,TRBD2
CSVPHPNYGYTF,TGCAGCGTTCCCCACCCTAACTATGGCTACACCTTC,TRBV29-1,TRBJ1-2,NA,NA
CASSSTPPPGDSPLHF,TGTGCCAGCAGCTCAACACCTCCCCCGGGAGATTCACCCCTCCACTTT,TRBV11-2,TRBJ1-6,NA,NA
CASSRGRETQYF,TGTGCCAGCTCGAGGGGTAGAGAGACCCAGTACTTC,TRBV28,TRBJ2-5,NA,NA
CASSIAPGLALDNEQFF,TGTGCCAGTAGTATAGCGCCGGGACTAGCGTTGGACAATGAGCAGTTCTTC,TRBV19,TRBJ2-1,NA,TRBD2
CAWSSGTGYYEQFF,TGTGCCTGGAGTTCCGGGACAGGGTATTATGAGCAGTTCTTC,TRBV30,TRBJ2-1,NA,TRBD1
CASSLAGQTQGYTF,TGTGCCAGCAGCTTAGCGGGACAGACCCAGGGCTACACCTTC,TRBV7-8,TRBJ1-2,NA,TRBD1
CASSPMVEERETQYF,TGTGCCAGCAGCCCTATGGTGGAGGAGCGGGAGACCCAGTACTTC,TRBV7-8,TRBJ2-5,NA,NA
CASSRYRGKGSYNEQFF,TGTGCCAGCAGCCGGTACAGGGGGAAGGGCTCCTACAATGAGCAGTTCTTC,TRBV14,TRBJ2-1,NA,TRBD1
CASSQVLKTGNNEQFF,TGTGCCAGCAGCCAGGTTTTGAAGACAGGAAACAATGAGCAGTTCTTC,TRBV11-2,TRBJ2-1,NA,NA
CSARDFEGYTF,TGCAGTGCTAGAGATTTCGAGGGCTACACCTTC,TRBV20-1,TRBJ1-2,few,NA
CASRYGQSSYGYTF,TGTGCCAGTAGATACGGACAGTCAAGCTATGGCTACACCTTC,TRBV19,TRBJ1-2,NA,NA
CAIKNTPSYEQYF,TGTGCCATCAAGAATACGCCATCCTACGAGCAGTACTTC,TRBV10-3,TRBJ2-7,NA,NA
CAGQGSPYEQYF,TGTGCCGGACAGGGGTCCCCCTACGAGCAGTACTTC,TRBV2,TRBJ2-7,few,TRBD1
CANPTSANTGELFF,TGTGCCAATCCCACTAGCGCTAACACCGGGGAGCTGTTTTTT,TRBV30,TRBJ2-2,NA,TRBD2
CASSSQGVWNEQFF,TGTGCCAGCTCATCACAGGGGGTTTGGAATGAGCAGTTCTTC,TRBV18,TRBJ2-1,NA,TRBD1
CSVERGTDTQYF,TGCAGCGTTGAAAGGGGTACAGATACGCAGTATTTT,TRBV29-1,TRBJ2-3,few,NA
CASSLAHRPNLNGYTF,TGTGCCAGCAGCTTAGCGCATCGACCAAACTTGAATGGCTACACCTTC,TRBV7-2,TRBJ1-2,NA,NA
CASSLVVSEAFF,TGTGCCAGCAGCTTGGTGGTTAGTGAAGCTTTCTTT,TRBV5-5,TRBJ1-1,NA,NA